This is a list of T cell receptor beta chains from one sample in a study of OX40 agonist ivuxolimab in advanced cancers. Libraries were prepared by immunoSEQ multiplex PCR; TCRdb keeps only in-frame clonotypes and omits some of them. The sample includes several thousand clones, about 94% seen only once; the top ten take over 10%. The sample in question was CD4+ or CD8+ T cells sorted from blood, obtained in a trial of the OX40 agonist ivuxolimab. Every receptor here comes from an adult with an advanced solid tumor such as melanoma, head and neck, liver or kidney cancer. The CDR3 runs from the conserved cysteine through the conserved F or W. Fields, in order: CDR3 protein, CDR3 DNA, CDR3 length, J gene, V gene, clone size, D gene. The D gene is left open where the match is weak. Size is stated for part of the rows, as once, few or many counts, or as a class when the clone is expanded.

CDR3: CASSLDNSPLHF; DNA: TGTGCCAGCAGTCTTGACAATTCACCCCTCCACTTT; length: 12; J: TRBJ1-6; V: TRBV2; size: .; D: .
CDR3: CASSEAPATVSNQPQHF; DNA: TGTGCCAGCAGTGAAGCTCCCGCGACAGTCAGCAATCAGCCCCAGCATTTT; length: 17; J: TRBJ1-5; V: TRBV6-1; size: once; D: .
CDR3: CASSPDSRTGNTIYF; DNA: TGTGCCAGCAGCCCGGACAGCCGAACTGGAAACACCATATATTTT; length: 15; J: TRBJ1-3; V: TRBV5-4; size: .; D: .
CDR3: CAWSGYYEQYF; DNA: TGTGCCTGGAGTGGCTACTACGAGCAGTACTTC; length: 11; J: TRBJ2-7; V: TRBV30; size: .; D: .
CDR3: CASSQGQRKQYF; DNA: TGCGCCAGCAGCCAAGGACAACGCAAGCAGTACTTC; length: 12; J: TRBJ2-7; V: TRBV4-1; size: .; D: .
CDR3: CASSMSAPNEQFF; DNA: TGTGCCAGTAGTATGTCGGCTCCCAATGAGCAGTTCTTC; length: 13; J: TRBJ2-1; V: TRBV19; size: .; D: .
CDR3: CASSQDRGAGTDTQYF; DNA: TGCGCCAGCAGCCAGGACAGAGGGGCCGGCACAGATACGCAGTATTTT; length: 16; J: TRBJ2-3; V: TRBV4-1; size: .; D: .
CDR3: CATTPAGKGLGGSAKNIQYF; DNA: TGTGCCACTACCCCAGCGGGGAAGGGACTAGGAGGTTCAGCCAAAAACATTCAGTACTTC; length: 20; J: TRBJ2-4; V: TRBV21-1; size: .; D: .
CDR3: CASSLGGQGIYEQYF; DNA: TGTGCCAGCAGCTTAGGGGGACAGGGGATCTACGAGCAGTACTTC; length: 15; J: TRBJ2-7; V: TRBV7-8; size: .; D: TRBD1
CDR3: CASSLSRLARDTQYF; DNA: TGTGCCAGCAGTTTATCCCGACTAGCGAGGGATACGCAGTATTTT; length: 15; J: TRBJ2-3; V: TRBV27; size: .; D: TRBD2
CDR3: CASSLGAYNEQFF; DNA: TGCGCCAGCAGCTTGGGGGCCTACAATGAGCAGTTCTTC; length: 13; J: TRBJ2-1; V: TRBV5-1; size: .; D: .
CDR3: CASEDRAYEQYF; DNA: TGTGCCAGCGAAGACAGAGCCTACGAGCAGTACTTC; length: 12; J: TRBJ2-7; V: TRBV6-5; size: .; D: .
CDR3: CASSQSGRGAATNEKLFF; DNA: TGTGCCAGCAGCCAATCGGGCAGGGGGGCAGCAACTAATGAAAAACTGTTTTTT; length: 18; J: TRBJ1-4; V: TRBV4-2; size: .; D: TRBD1
CDR3: CASSPGAEPYGYTF; DNA: TGTGCCAGCAGCCCCGGGGCCGAACCCTATGGCTACACCTTC; length: 14; J: TRBJ1-2; V: TRBV5-4; size: .; D: .
CDR3: CASSGGTVINSPLHF; DNA: TGTGCCAGCAGCGGAGGGACAGTCATTAATTCACCCCTCCACTTT; length: 15; J: TRBJ1-6; V: TRBV9; size: .; D: TRBD1
CDR3: CASSVAPGGLGYEQYF; DNA: TGTGCCAGCAGCGTAGCCCCAGGGGGCCTCGGCTACGAGCAGTACTTC; length: 16; J: TRBJ2-7; V: TRBV9; size: .; D: TRBD1
CDR3: CASSAVGQVNTGELFF; DNA: TGTGCCAGCAGTGCCGTTGGACAGGTCAACACCGGGGAGCTGTTTTTT; length: 16; J: TRBJ2-2; V: TRBV6-1; size: once; D: TRBD1
CDR3: CASSFRLATNEKLFF; DNA: TGTGCTAGCAGCTTCAGGCTTGCAACTAATGAAAAACTGTTTTTT; length: 15; J: TRBJ1-4; V: TRBV7-7; size: .; D: .
CDR3: CASTSSGTGRAGKAYEQYF; DNA: TGTGCCAGCACCTCAAGTGGAACAGGAAGGGCGGGGAAGGCTTACGAGCAGTACTTC; length: 19; J: TRBJ2-7; V: TRBV28; size: .; D: .
CDR3: CASSETGRHEQYF; DNA: TGCGCCAGCAGTGAGACAGGGCGGCACGAGCAGTACTTC; length: 13; J: TRBJ2-7; V: TRBV10-1; size: .; D: .
CDR3: CASRPDRLLPLHF; DNA: TGTGCCAGCAGACCTGACAGGTTATTACCCCTCCACTTT; length: 13; J: TRBJ1-6; V: TRBV7-2; size: .; D: .
CDR3: CASSFKGYTEAFF; DNA: TGTGCCAGCAGCTTCAAAGGATACACTGAAGCTTTCTTT; length: 13; J: TRBJ1-1; V: TRBV11-2; size: .; D: .
CDR3: CASSFSLAGTATYEQYF; DNA: TGTGCCAGCAGTTTCTCCTTAGCCGGGACCGCTACCTACGAGCAGTACTTC; length: 17; J: TRBJ2-7; V: TRBV28; size: large; D: .
CDR3: CATSRDRGGGQETQYF; DNA: TGTGCCACCAGCAGAGATCGGGGGGGAGGACAAGAGACCCAGTACTTC; length: 16; J: TRBJ2-5; V: TRBV15; size: .; D: TRBD2
CDR3: CASSIVSRGDQPQHF; DNA: TGTGCCAGTAGTATAGTTAGTAGGGGGGATCAGCCCCAGCATTTT; length: 15; J: TRBJ1-5; V: TRBV19; size: .; D: .
CDR3: CAWIVPTGRNSPLHF; DNA: TGTGCCTGGATTGTCCCTACAGGGAGGAATTCACCCCTCCACTTT; length: 15; J: TRBJ1-6; V: TRBV30; size: .; D: .
CDR3: CAWSVWARNGYTF; DNA: TGTGCCTGGAGTGTATGGGCTCGCAATGGCTACACCTTC; length: 13; J: TRBJ1-2; V: TRBV30; size: .; D: .
CDR3: CASSLDGQGITEAFF; DNA: TGTGCCAGCAGCTTGGACGGACAGGGTATCACTGAAGCTTTCTTT; length: 15; J: TRBJ1-1; V: TRBV7-2; size: .; D: TRBD1
CDR3: CASSAEGNIQYF; DNA: TGTGCCAGCAGCGCCGAGGGGAACATTCAGTACTTC; length: 12; J: TRBJ2-4; V: TRBV7-2; size: .; D: .
CDR3: CASSLMGTAEKLFF; DNA: TGTGCCAGCAGCTTAATGGGGACCGCCGAGAAACTGTTTTTT; length: 14; J: TRBJ1-4; V: TRBV7-6; size: .; D: .
CDR3: CASSGGRSYEQYF; DNA: TGTGCCAGTAGTGGCGGGCGGTCCTACGAGCAGTACTTC; length: 13; J: TRBJ2-7; V: TRBV19; size: .; D: .
CDR3: CSAPSGAQETQYF; DNA: TGCAGCGCACCTAGCGGGGCCCAAGAGACCCAGTACTTC; length: 13; J: TRBJ2-5; V: TRBV29-1; size: .; D: TRBD2
CDR3: CASSSKPPGGSGANVLTF; DNA: TGTGCCAGCAGCTCAAAACCGCCGGGGGGCTCTGGGGCCAACGTCCTGACTTTC; length: 18; J: TRBJ2-6; V: TRBV7-3; size: .; D: TRBD2
CDR3: CASSDGSEKLLF; DNA: TGTGCCAGCAGCGATGGGAGTGAAAAACTGCTTTTT; length: 12; J: TRBJ1-4; V: TRBV4-2; size: .; D: .
CDR3: CASSLLTTGELFF; DNA: TGTGCCAGCAGTTTATTAACCACCGGGGAGCTGTTTTTT; length: 13; J: TRBJ2-2; V: TRBV27; size: .; D: .
CDR3: CASSHTGNTEAFF; DNA: TGTGCCAGCAGCCACACCGGGAACACTGAAGCTTTCTTT; length: 13; J: TRBJ1-1; V: TRBV11-3; size: .; D: .
CDR3: CASGLSAERERYF; DNA: TGTGCCAGCGGGCTCTCCGCCGAGCGGGAAAGGTATTTT; length: 13; J: TRBJ2-3; V: TRBV28; size: .; D: TRBD2
CDR3: CAIRGTSGIDTQYF; DNA: TGTGCCATCAGGGGGACTAGCGGGATAGATACGCAGTATTTT; length: 14; J: TRBJ2-3; V: TRBV10-3; size: .; D: TRBD2
CDR3: CASSVVSSEQFF; DNA: TGTGCCAGCAGCGTAGTATCAAGTGAGCAGTTCTTC; length: 12; J: TRBJ2-1; V: TRBV9; size: .; D: .